Listed here are 6 T cell receptor beta chains from one sample, sequenced in a study of blood T cell repertoires in COVID-19. TCRdb's copy holds only in-frame clones and misses some; the assay was immunoSEQ multiplex PCR. This sample has roughly 31,000 clones; about 90% occur once, and the top ten carry approximately 25%. Material: peripheral blood. The receptors were gathered from a human donor with active COVID-19. The donor label of this sample is uncertain.

The sample holds a few counts of this clone. J is TRBJ2-7 and V is TRBV18; TRBD1 aligns across 9 bases. In germline, CDR1 is KGHSH, CDR2 LQKENI. The CDR3 covers 15 residues. V lost 5 bases and J lost 2; bases outside the gene matches: 7. CDR3 sequence reads: CASSSGQGYTYEQYF. The CDR3 DNA is TGTGCCAGCTCATCGGGACAGGGATACACCTACGAGCAGTACTTC.

This chain joins TRBV29-1 and TRBJ1-2; 10 nucleotides line up with TRBD1. The CDR3 runs to 17 residues. Germline CDR1 and CDR2: SQVTM and ANQGSEA. V gave up 3 bases and J gave up 3 bases; unmatched junction bases: 13. The CDR3 loop is CSVEYEGTGAQDYGYTF. The CDR3 region has the DNA TGCAGCGTTGAGTACGAGGGGACAGGGGCACAGGACTATGGCTACACCTTC.

This clone was counted once. The chain employs TRBV21-1 and TRBJ1-1. TRBV21-1 is listed as a pseudogene. The CDR3 covers 15 residues. Here the CDR3 reads CASTGGQQSGNRAFF. CDR3 sequence (DNA): TGTGCCAGCACCGGAGGGCAGCAAAGCGGGAATAGGGCTTTCTTT.

The chain carries TRBV5-4 and TRBJ1-6, with TRBD1 matching 8 bases. Looked up from germline, CDR1 is SGHNT and CDR2 is YYREEE (reference sequence). CDR3 length equals 15 residues. Unmatched junction bases numbered 6, after V lost 4 bases and J lost 6 bases. CDR3 sequence: CASSTDRGGNSPLHF. The CDR3 DNA is TGTGCCAGCAGCACCGACAGGGGAGGTAATTCACCCCTCCACTTT.

V usage is TRBV9 and J usage is TRBJ2-7, with D unclear. V shed 3 bases and J shed 3 bases, with 4 bases lying between them. Looked up from germline, CDR1 is SGDLS and CDR2 is YYNGEE. This CDR3 is 11 amino acids long. In DNA form, the CDR3 reads TGTGCCAGCAGCGCAGACTACGAGCAGTACTTC. Protein: CASSADYEQYF.

The V and J genes are TRBV10-3 and TRBJ1-4; possibly TRBD1 for D (6 bases). The CDR3 loop spans 15 amino acids. V was shortened by 5 bases and J by 7 bases, with 17 bases between the two germline ends. Germline CDR1 ENHRY, CDR2 SYGVKD. The CDR3 DNA reads TGTGCCATCAGTCCTAATACAGGGCCGACTGAAAAACTGTTTTTT. Its translation: CAISPNTGPTEKLFF.